The 17 T cell receptor beta chains presented below share a single source sample, sequenced in a study of blood T cell repertoires in COVID-19. Produced via immunoSEQ multiplex PCR; TCRdb's table is partial and in-frame only. The sample includes under 150,000 clones, 80% to 85% seen only once; the top ten take more than 1.2%. The material sequenced was peripheral blood. These TCRs come from a man aged 55 to 70 with acute or convalescent COVID-19.

The chain combines TRBV27 with TRBJ1-2; 8 positions agree with TRBD1. After removal of 5 bases from V and 4 bases from J, the junction contained 18 bases not matched to a gene. The CDR3 has 18 residues. CDR1 MNHEY and CDR2 SMNVEV come from the germline V gene (reference sequence). CDR3 sequence: CASSPYSLRTGSSYGYTF. The DNA of the CDR3 is TGTGCCAGCAGTCCCTACTCCCTTAGGACAGGGAGTAGCTATGGCTACACCTTC.

J is TRBJ1-2 and V is TRBV4-1, with D possibly being TRBD1 (6 bases). This CDR3 comprises 14 residues. Germline loops: CDR1 MGHRA, CDR2 YSYEKL. V was pared by 1 base and J by 3 bases, with 9 bases between. The CDR3 sequence is CASSQVRGHYGYTF. CDR3 nucleotides: TGCGCCAGCAGCCAAGTGCGGGGGCACTATGGCTACACCTTC.

The V and J genes are TRBV1 and TRBJ1-1; the table's D gene call, TRBD1, was not cross checked with the DNA. TRBV1 is designated a pseudogene. CDR3 length: 16 amino acids. CDR3 in DNA: TGCACCAGCAGCCAAGACCCCGACATACTGAACACTGAAGCTTTCTTT. Amino acids: CTSSQDPDILNTEAFF.

The chain couples TRBV5-4 to TRBJ1-2, with TRBD1 matching 8 bases. The germline CDR1 and CDR2 sequences are SGHNT and YYREEE (reference sequence). This CDR3 has 17 residues. V gave up 0 bases and J gave up 4 bases; unmatched junction bases: 11. The chain's CDR3 is CASSLGAPGQVFYGYTF. CDR3 sequence (DNA): TGTGCCAGCAGCTTGGGGGCCCCGGGACAGGTATTCTATGGCTACACCTTC.

This chain uses TRBV5-1 with TRBJ2-1; TRBD1 aligns across 7 bases. Trimming removed 3 bases from V and 6 bases from J; junction bases left unmatched: 6. Germline V gives CDR1 SGHRS, CDR2 YFSETQ. CDR3 size: 14 residues. As DNA, the CDR3 is TGCGCCAGCAGCTCTAACCGGGACAGCAATGAGCAGTTCTTC. This translates into CASSSNRDSNEQFF.

The chain uses TRBV24-1 and TRBJ1-5, with TRBD1 as a possible D gene (6 bases). The CDR3 spans 16 residues. With 3 bases removed from V and 7 bases from J, the gap between germline ends came to 18 bases. CDR1 is KGHDR, CDR2 SFDVKD, per germline. CDR3 residues: CATSDPRGGDLQPQHF. DNA of the CDR3: TGTGCCACCAGTGATCCCAGGGGTGGGGACCTCCAGCCCCAGCATTTT.

The V gene is TRBV5-6, the J gene TRBJ2-7; TRBD2 matches 10 bases. This CDR3 is built from 14 residues. Germline values: CDR1 SGHDT, CDR2 YYEEEE. Unmatched junction bases numbered 4, after V lost 1 base and J lost 6 bases. CDR3 coding DNA: TGTGCCAGCAGCTTGAGCGGGAGGGCCTTCGAGCAGTACTTC. This codes for CASSLSGRAFEQYF.

This rearrangement joins TRBV12-5 to TRBJ2-3, with 9 bases lining up with TRBD1. This CDR3 has 18 amino acids. The germline V gene has CDR1 LGHNT and CDR2 FRNRAP. With 0 bases clipped from V and 5 bases from J, the junction kept 12 bases outside the gene matches. The CDR3, as DNA: TGTGCTAGTGGTTTGGTACCCTATTCGGGACAGGGCATAGATACGCAGTATTTT. This sequence encodes CASGLVPYSGQGIDTQYF.

The chain is built from TRBV6-5 and TRBJ1-5; D unclear. The CDR3 loop spans 15 amino acids. From germline, CDR1 is MNHEY and CDR2 SVGAGI. V shed 4 bases and J shed 0 bases, with 10 bases lying between them. CDR3 protein: CASSFDGNSNQPQHF. The CDR3 DNA reads as TGTGCCAGCAGTTTCGACGGGAATAGCAATCAGCCCCAGCATTTT.

This chain uses TRBV10-3 with TRBJ2-2; 13 nucleotides align to TRBD2. There are 18 residues in the CDR3. CDR1 is ENHRY, CDR2 SYGVKD, per germline. The trim removed 0 bases at V and 6 bases at J, leaving 7 bases unmatched. CDR3 sequence (DNA): TGTGCCATCAGTGAGTCGGGACTAGCGGGATATGAGTCCGGGGAGCTGTTTTTT. Amino acid sequence: CAISESGLAGYESGELFF.

The V and J genes are TRBV19 and TRBJ1-2; 8 nucleotides align to TRBD1. Germline-derived CDR1 and CDR2 are LNHDA and SQIVND (reference sequence). The V gene end was trimmed by 7 bases and the J gene end by 4 bases; junction bases not matched to a gene: 5. The CDR3 loop spans 13 amino acids. In DNA form, the CDR3 reads TGTGCCAGTACCGCGACAGGGGTCTATGGCTACACCTTC. Its protein product is CASTATGVYGYTF.

The rearrangement uses TRBV5-1 and TRBJ1-6; D gene uncertain. Germline assignment: CDR1 SGHRS and CDR2 YFSETQ. This CDR3 region has 15 residues. V gave up 3 bases and J gave up 0 bases, with 7 bases separating them. DNA for the CDR3: TGCGCCAGCAGCTCCAAGAGCTCCTATAATTCACCCCTCCACTTT. This sequence encodes CASSSKSSYNSPLHF. Supplemented by reference TRBV5-1 and TRBJ1-6, the full variable domain reads KAGVTQTPRYLIKTRGQQVTLSCSPISGHRSVSWYQQTPGQGLQFLFEYFSETQRNKGNFPGRFSGRQFSNSRSEMNVSTLELGDSALYLCASSSKSSYNSPLHFGNGTRLTVT.

The gene calls are TRBV5-1 and TRBJ1-1; D gene unclear. The V end lost 0 bases, the J end lost 5 bases, and 14 bases lay between the germline ends. Germline CDR1 is SGHRS and CDR2 is YFSETQ. The CDR3 has 15 amino acids. Written as DNA, the CDR3 is TGCGCCAGCAGCTTGGAACTGGGGAGAGGGACTGAAGCTTTCTTT. Translating gives CASSLELGRGTEAFF.

The gene calls are TRBV28 and TRBJ2-7; no clear D gene. The CDR3 runs 16 residues. V was cut by 1 base and J by 0 bases, with 13 bases left in between. Germline lookup yields CDR1 MDHEN and CDR2 SYDVKM. Written as DNA, the CDR3 is TGTGCCAGCAGTTTATATACAGTGAAACCCTCCTACGAGCAGTACTTC. This encodes CASSLYTVKPSYEQYF.

J is TRBJ1-5 and V is TRBV2, with D hard to call. The germline gives CDR1 SNHLY, CDR2 FYNNEI. The V end lost 2 bases, the J end lost 10 bases, and 6 bases lay between the germline ends. The CDR3 contains 11 residues. Here the CDR3 reads CASSERGPQHF. Written as DNA, the CDR3 is TGTGCCAGCAGTGAACGGGGACCCCAGCATTTT.

This chain connects TRBV24-1 to TRBJ1-2; perhaps TRBD1 as D (5 bases). Trimming removed 6 bases at V and 1 base at J, with 8 bases between. Germline lookup yields CDR1 KGHDR and CDR2 SFDVKD. The CDR3 runs 13 residues. This CDR3 is CATSRGNNYGYTF. The CDR3 DNA is TGTGCCACCAGTAGGGGTAATAACTATGGCTACACCTTC.

This rearrangement joins TRBV6-1 to TRBJ2-1, with D possibly being TRBD2 (5 bases). Germline V gene sequence: CDR1 MNHNS, CDR2 SASEGT. Deletions cut 0 bases from V and 15 bases from J, with 12 bases between. The CDR3 has 12 residues. This CDR3 is CASSEARSLAFF. The CDR3 nucleotides are TGTGCCAGCAGTGAAGCGCGAAGTCTAGCGTTCTTC.